The 18 T cell receptor beta chains given below trace back to one sample, sequenced in a study of T-cell reconstitution after alpha-beta-depleted transplantation in children. Molecular barcoding with unique molecular identifiers was used for the TCRbeta library. MiXCR, run by TCRdb on the PCR reads, gives a single entry per CDR3 protein. The data show almost 600,000 distinct CDR3 sequences, approximately 30% seen once. The input for sequencing was PBMCs, taken before TCRalphabeta/CD19-depleted stem cell transplant. Receptor source: a boy less than two years old with Wiskott-Aldrich syndrome, due to receive a stem cell transplant.

This chain uses TRBV7-3 with TRBJ2-1, with 8 bases fitting TRBD2. Germline V gene data show CDR1 as SGHTA and CDR2 as FQGTGA. CDR3 length: 16 amino acids. J gave up 4 bases and V 0 bases, and 5 bases lay outside the gene matches. The CDR3 is CASSLTLAGGYNEQFF. The CDR3 region has the DNA TGTGCCAGCAGCTTAACTCTGGCGGGAGGATACAATGAGCAGTTCTTC.

The rearrangement uses TRBV30 and TRBJ2-1; tentative D call: TRBD2 (5 bases). The germline V and J ends were trimmed by 4 bases and 9 bases, with 7 bases remaining between them. The CDR3 sequence is 10 residues long. CDR1 and CDR2 (germline): GTSNPN, SVGIG (reference sequence). The CDR3 loop reads CAWKTIEQFF. The CDR3 region has the DNA TGTGCCTGGAAGACTATTGAGCAGTTCTTC.

As concerns this clonotype: Compared with germline, one end of the junction differs, possibly owing to a read error. The rearrangement joins TRBV12-3 or TRBV12-4 to TRBJ2-1, with no clear D. The CDR3 totals 11 residues. DNA of the CDR3: TGTGCCACCAGTTCTAACAATGAGCAGTTCTTC. Protein sequence: CATSSNNEQFF.

The chain joins TRBV7-2 to TRBJ2-7; no clear D. Germline values: CDR1 SGHTA, CDR2 FQGNSA. This CDR3 region has 16 residues. Trimming shortened V by 5 bases and J by 5 bases, and 22 bases separated the two germline ends. CDR3 sequence reads: CASSLGFLAGRDEQYF. In nucleotides, the CDR3 is TGTGCCAGCAGCCTGGGGTTTCTGGCAGGACGAGACGAGCAGTACTTC.

The chain carries TRBV10-3 and TRBJ2-1; 11 nucleotides agree with TRBD2. The CDR3 sequence is 14 residues long. V was clipped by 0 bases and J by 9 bases; unmatched bases: 1. In germline, CDR1 is ENHRY, CDR2 SYGVKD. The CDR3 loop is CAISESLAGAEQFF. DNA for the CDR3: TGTGCCATCAGTGAGTCACTAGCGGGAGCTGAGCAGTTCTTC.

J is TRBJ1-1 and V is TRBV20-1, with D maybe TRBD1 (6 bases). This CDR3 comprises 15 residues. V lost 5 bases and J 3 bases, leaving 19 bases between the germline ends. CDR1 is DFQATT and CDR2 is SNEGSKA in the germline V gene (reference sequence). CDR3 in amino acids: CSARRTKRGYTEAFF. The CDR3 nucleotides are TGCAGTGCTCGACGGACAAAAAGGGGGTACACTGAAGCTTTCTTT.

There are many counts of this clonotype. This rearrangement joins TRBV5-1 to TRBJ2-1; no reliable D call. CDR3 size: 11 residues. With 6 bases removed from V and 9 bases from J, the gap between germline ends came to 10 bases. Germline V gene sequence: CDR1 SGHRS, CDR2 YFSETQ. The CDR3 loop reads CASNRNAEQFF. The CDR3 DNA reads TGCGCCAGCAATAGGAACGCTGAGCAGTTCTTC.

This clonotype was seen only a few times. The rearrangement links TRBV5-1 to TRBJ2-5; 7 bases align to TRBD2. V was clipped by 0 bases and J by 1 base; unmatched bases: 6. The CDR3 totals 16 residues. Germline loops: CDR1 SGHRS, CDR2 YFSETQ. The CDR3 protein is CASSLGAGDFQETQYF. For the CDR3, the DNA is TGCGCCAGCAGCTTGGGGGCGGGAGACTTCCAAGAGACCCAGTACTTC.

This clonotype occurred a few times. The chain is built from TRBV5-1 and TRBJ2-5; 13 positions match TRBD2. The CDR3 contains 14 residues. Per germline, CDR1 SGHRS and CDR2 YFSETQ. The junction had 1 base not matched to a gene; V was cut back by 7 bases and J by 1 base. The CDR3 reads CASGLAGVQETQYF. The CDR3 nucleotides are TGCGCCAGCGGACTAGCGGGAGTCCAAGAGACCCAGTACTTC.

In its sample, this clonotype was seen a few times. The gene calls are TRBV20-1 and TRBJ2-1; no definite D call. The CDR3 is made up of 15 amino acids. V was trimmed by 3 bases and J by 3 bases, leaving 15 bases between them. Germline loops: CDR1 DFQATT, CDR2 SNEGSKA (reference sequence). CDR3 amino acids: CSASDPPGVYNEQFF. The CDR3 DNA reads TGCAGTGCTAGCGATCCACCTGGGGTCTACAATGAGCAGTTCTTC.

This chain links TRBV29-1 with TRBJ2-1; 7 bases align to TRBD2. The V gene's germline CDR1 is SQVTM and CDR2 ANQGSEA. The CDR3 spans 14 residues. The V gene end was trimmed by 4 bases and the J gene end by 5 bases; junction bases not matched to a gene: 8. CDR3 amino acids: CSVAGAGINNEQFF. CDR3 nucleotide sequence: TGCAGCGTTGCAGGAGCGGGGATAAACAATGAGCAGTTCTTC.

The chain employs TRBV7-9 and TRBJ2-3, with D possibly matching TRBD2 (6 bases). CDR1 is SEHNR and CDR2 is FQNEAQ in the germline V gene (reference sequence). V lost 5 bases and J lost 9, with 15 bases in between. The CDR3 covers 13 residues. The CDR3 DNA reads TGTGCCAGCAGCCCAGCAGGAGGGCACACGCAGTATTTT. Translating gives CASSPAGGHTQYF.

The chain couples TRBV12-3 or TRBV12-4 to TRBJ2-3, with TRBD1 matching 9 bases. The V segment lost 3 bases and the J segment 6 bases; nucleotides outside the gene matches: 10. The CDR3 is 16 amino acids. DNA of the CDR3: TGTGCCAGCAGTTTCGGACAGGGGCAGCCTTTTGATACGCAGTATTTT. This gives the protein CASSFGQGQPFDTQYF.

This clonotype was observed a handful of times. This chain joins TRBV12-3 or TRBV12-4 and TRBJ2-5; weak D call: TRBD1 (6 bases). This CDR3 spans 17 amino acids. Trimming cost V 5 bases and J 9 bases, with 28 bases left between them. Written as DNA, the CDR3 is TGTGCCAGCAGTCCGAGGAGGAAAACAGGGCCCGGTGGGGCCCAGTACTTC. Amino acids: CASSPRRKTGPGGAQYF.

This clonotype was observed a handful of times. The rearrangement links TRBV7-9 to TRBJ2-7; no definite D call. Looked up from germline, CDR1 is SEHNR and CDR2 is FQNEAQ (reference sequence). The CDR3 is 13 residues long. V lost 2 bases and J 2 bases, leaving 7 bases between the germline ends. The CDR3 region is CASSLMRPYEQYF. The CDR3 region has the DNA TGTGCCAGCAGCTTAATGCGGCCCTACGAGCAGTACTTC.

For this clonotype: Germline is not matched at one junction end, which may reflect a read error. V gene TRBV5-1 combines with J gene TRBJ2-3, with 7 positions matching TRBD2. The CDR3 is made up of 15 amino acids. Germline V gene data show CDR1 as SGHRS and CDR2 as YFSETQ. CDR3: CASSFRRGSTDTQYF. The CDR3 bases are TGCGCCAGCAGCTTTAGGCGCGGGAGCACTGATACGCAGTATTTT.

This sequence joins TRBV5-1 and TRBJ2-1, with a possible D match to TRBD2 (5 bases). The CDR3 runs 15 residues. V lost 1 base and J 4 bases, leaving 12 bases between the germline ends. CDR1 SGHRS and CDR2 YFSETQ come from the germline V gene. Here the CDR3 DNA reads TGCGCCAGCAGCTTGCTCTCAACGGGGTACAATGAGCAGTTCTTC. Translation gives CASSLLSTGYNEQFF.

The genes are TRBV20-1 and TRBJ2-7; 9 nucleotides agree with TRBD1. Germline V gene data show CDR1 as DFQATT and CDR2 as SNEGSKA (reference sequence). The V segment lost 5 bases and the J segment 3 bases; nucleotides outside the gene matches: 11. This CDR3 has 15 amino acids. The CDR3 region is CSAVSAGTGYYEQYF. The CDR3 bases are TGCAGTGCTGTAAGTGCCGGGACAGGGTACTACGAGCAGTACTTC.